This paragraph reports one T cell receptor (beta chain). This sample is drawn from a study of blood T cell repertoires in COVID-19. At the level of the study: The study drew acute and convalescent COVID-19 samples from the United States, Italy and Spain. T cells, B-cell-depleted T cells, or PBMCs provided the cDNA or gDNA that served as material.

Source study methods: Using reference gene primer amplification, nucleated cell counts were estimated. The data were produced by immunoSEQ multiplex PCR, yet TCRdb's version contains in-frame clones alone and is incomplete. V and J calls and clone size come straight from that table; D and trimming were deduced from the DNA. In the table there are 65,000 to 90,000 clones, 82% of which are singletons. J gave up 7 bases and V 6 bases, and 14 bases lay outside the gene matches. Germline V gene data show CDR1 as MNHEY and CDR2 as SVGAGI. The CDR3 loop spans 15 amino acids. The chain carries TRBV6-5 and TRBJ2-5, with 7 bases fitting TRBD2. The sequencing input was peripheral blood. This TCR was sampled from a woman aged 55-69 years with acute or convalescent COVID-19. The CDR3 DNA follows: TGTGCCAGCAGCGTAGATAGCGGGCCCCTCAGGACCCAGTACTTC. Amino acid sequence: CASSVDSGPLRTQYF.